Listed here are 27 T cell receptor beta chains from one sample, sequenced in a study of radiation and T cells in renal cell carcinoma (dated by TCRdb to 2018 to 2021). What the time point label conveys for this sample: baseline pretreatment blood. What the treatment or condition label conveys for this sample: 15 Gy SBRT to primary tumor, nephrectomy 4 weeks later. Libraries came from the immunoSEQ multiplex PCR assay. The table comes from immuneACCESS by way of TCRdb, which keeps in-frame sequences with V and J called. Part of the clones is missing from these tables; in studies checked, under half for an unresolved V gene and the rest for unknown reasons. The table for this sample lists 110,000 to 150,000 clones; roughly 83% of them were counted only once. Approximately 22% of the sample goes to the ten largest clones. The sample here was blood, taken from a patient whose treatment included radiotherapy and nephrectomy. The receptors stem from a woman aged 50 to 60 with renal cell carcinoma.

In this sample, this clone turned up a few times. The chain uses TRBV4-1 and TRBJ2-7; TRBD2 might be the D (5 bases). The CDR3 loop spans 14 amino acids. Germline assignment: CDR1 MGHRA and CDR2 YSYEKL. V was trimmed by 2 bases and J by 2 bases, leaving 10 bases between them. This CDR3 reads CASSQHEEAYEQYF. The CDR3 DNA follows: TGCGCCAGCAGCCAACACGAGGAGGCCTACGAGCAGTACTTC.

The chain has TRBV2 and TRBJ1-2, with TRBD1 identical over 7 bases. The V gene end was trimmed by 8 bases and the J gene end by 1 base; junction bases not matched to a gene: 4. From germline, CDR1 is SNHLY and CDR2 FYNNEI. The CDR3 extends over 13 amino acids. CDR3 in DNA: TGTGCCAGCGTCAGGGACAGTAACTATGGCTACACCTTC. Protein product: CASVRDSNYGYTF. The full variable domain, in which reference TRBV2 and TRBJ1-2 provide the parts outside the CDR3, is EPEVTQTPSHQVTQMGQEVILRCVPISNHLYFYWYRQILGQKVEFLVSFYNNEISEKSEIFDDQFSVERPDGSNFTLKIRSTKLEDSAMYFCASVRDSNYGYTFGSGTRLTVV.

V and J are TRBV7-2 and TRBJ2-2; D gene uncertain. V shed 3 bases and J shed 0 bases, with 5 bases lying between them. The CDR3 runs to 14 residues. From germline, CDR1 is SGHTA and CDR2 FQGNSA. The CDR3 DNA reads TGTGCCAGCAGCTTTGGGGCGAACACCGGGGAGCTGTTTTTT. This sequence encodes CASSFGANTGELFF.

The V gene is TRBV18, the J gene TRBJ2-7, with TRBD1 matching over 7 bases. V lost 3 bases, J lost 3 bases, and 2 bases stayed unmatched. The germline CDR1 and CDR2 sequences are KGHSH and LQKENI. The CDR3 totals 13 residues. CDR3 in DNA: TGTGCCAGCTCACCCCGACAGGGCTACGAGCAGTACTTC. Translating it yields CASSPRQGYEQYF.

The chain combines TRBV5-6 with TRBJ2-5, with 8 bases matching TRBD1. The V segment lost 4 bases and the J segment 5 bases; nucleotides outside the gene matches: 10. Germline lookup yields CDR1 SGHDT and CDR2 YYEEEE. The CDR3 spans 15 residues. CDR3 nucleotide sequence: TGTGCCAGCAGCGCGAAAAGGACAGGGCGTGAGACCCAGTACTTC. The encoded protein is CASSAKRTGRETQYF.

The J gene is TRBJ2-4, the V gene TRBV29-1, with 10 bases matching TRBD1. This CDR3 is 15 amino acids long. The germline CDR1 and CDR2 sequences are SQVTM and ANQGSEA. Germline trimming cut 3 bases from V and 8 bases from J; bases unmatched to any gene: 10. In DNA, the CDR3 is TGCAGCGTTGATGACCGGGACAGGGGTACGGACATTCAGTACTTC. It codes for CSVDDRDRGTDIQYF.

The chain combines TRBV20-1 with TRBJ2-1, with a possible D match to TRBD1 (6 bases). The CDR3 is 11 residues long. Germline assignment: CDR1 DFQATT and CDR2 SNEGSKA (reference sequence). V lost 6 bases and J 7 bases, leaving 10 bases between the germline ends. This chain's CDR3 is CSAVGQNEQFF. The DNA of the CDR3 is TGCAGTGCGGTCGGACAGAATGAGCAGTTCTTC.

This sequence joins TRBV27 and TRBJ1-2, with TRBD1 matching over 8 bases. Per germline, CDR1 MNHEY and CDR2 SMNVEV (reference sequence). The J segment lost 5 bases and the V segment lost 4 bases, leaving 6 bases of the junction unmatched. The CDR3 is 14 amino acids. The CDR3 here is CASSYQTGAYGYTF. The DNA of the CDR3 is TGTGCCAGCAGTTACCAGACAGGGGCATATGGCTACACCTTC.

This clone was counted between two and nine times. The V call is TRBV4-3, the J call TRBJ1-4; D is undetermined. V lost 0 bases and J lost 3, with 11 bases in between. Per germline, CDR1 LGHNA and CDR2 YSLEER. This CDR3 has 16 residues. For the CDR3, the DNA is TGCGCCAGCAGCCAAGATGGCCGCGCGGCTAATGAAAAACTGTTTTTT. It translates to CASSQDGRAANEKLFF.

J is TRBJ2-7 and V is TRBV4-1; 11 nucleotides agree with TRBD1. The CDR3 is 15 amino acids. In germline, CDR1 is MGHRA, CDR2 YSYEKL. The J segment lost 3 bases and the V segment lost 3 bases, leaving 4 bases of the junction unmatched. The CDR3 bases are TGCGCCAGCAGCCATCCCGGGACAGGGGGCTACGAGCAGTACTTC. Its translation: CASSHPGTGGYEQYF.

The V and J genes are TRBV5-5 and TRBJ1-2; D ambiguous. The germline V and J ends were trimmed by 0 bases and 7 bases, with 16 bases remaining between them. The CDR3 totals 15 residues. Germline V lookup: CDR1 SGHKS, CDR2 YYEKEE (reference sequence). CDR3 sequence reads: CASSLGPQGFAGYTF. CDR3 coding DNA: TGTGCCAGCAGCTTGGGACCCCAAGGATTCGCTGGCTACACCTTC.

This rearrangement joins TRBV5-5 to TRBJ2-2; D perhaps matches TRBD2 (5 bases). The V gene lost 2 bases and the J gene lost 4 bases, with 18 bases spanning the gap. The germline gives CDR1 SGHKS, CDR2 YYEKEE (reference sequence). The CDR3 has 17 amino acids. The CDR3 DNA reads as TGTGCCAGCAGCTTCGTCCTTCTAGGAGGAGGCACCGGGGAGCTGTTTTTT. It specifies CASSFVLLGGGTGELFF.

The chain employs TRBV7-3 and TRBJ2-7; 9 nucleotides line up with TRBD1. CDR3 length: 16 residues. Germline CDR1 is SGHTA and CDR2 is FQGTGA. Trimming at V came to 5 bases and at J to 2 bases, leaving 10 bases not matched to a gene. CDR3 protein: CASSLGQGILAYEQYF. CDR3 DNA sequence: TGTGCCAGCAGCCTGGGACAGGGAATATTGGCCTACGAGCAGTACTTC.

Of note for this clone: A junction end diverges from the germline sequence, so it may reflect a read error. The chain couples TRBV7-9 to TRBJ2-7; D uncertain. The CDR3 has 13 amino acids. Germline-derived CDR1 and CDR2 are SEHNR and FQNEAQ (reference sequence). The CDR3 protein is CASSLDLMPNFNF. CDR3 nucleotides: TGTGCCAGCAGCTTAGACCTGATGCCCAATTTTAACTTC.

This clone showed up just a few times. CDR3: CAWSVETWRAFF. The CDR3 bases are TGTGCCTGGAGTGTCGAGACTTGGAGAGCTTTCTTT. This chain joins TRBV30 and TRBJ1-1; D is unresolved. The germline V gene encodes CDR1 GTSNPN and CDR2 SVGIG (reference sequence). The V gene lost 0 bases and the J gene lost 10 bases, with 12 bases spanning the gap. There are 12 residues in the CDR3.

V gene TRBV27 combines with J gene TRBJ1-2, with TRBD1 as a possible D gene (6 bases). CDR3 size: 17 residues. CDR1 and CDR2 from the germline V gene are MNHEY and SMNVEV (reference sequence). V lost 6 bases, J lost 0 bases, and 20 bases lay in between. For the CDR3, the DNA is TGTGCCAGCAGACCCCAGTATTTCCCAGGGGCTAACTATGGCTACACCTTC. Its translation is CASRPQYFPGANYGYTF.

The V call is TRBV6-1, the J call TRBJ2-5; tentatively, D is TRBD1 or TRBD2 (5 bases each). The CDR3 is 12 amino acids. The V end lost 10 bases, the J end lost 1 base, and 10 bases lay between the germline ends. Germline V gene lookup returns CDR1 MNHNS and CDR2 SASEGT. The CDR3 loop reads CATSGTQETQYF. CDR3 coding DNA: TGTGCCACATCCGGGACCCAAGAGACCCAGTACTTC.

The chain couples TRBV7-9 to TRBJ2-2, with D possibly matching TRBD2 (6 bases). Germline values: CDR1 SEHNR, CDR2 FQNEAQ (reference sequence). The V end lost 1 base, the J end lost 5 bases, and 17 bases lay between the germline ends. The CDR3 has 17 amino acids. CDR3 nucleotides: TGTGCCAGCAGCTTAGGGGGACTTCCCAGGGAGACCGGGGAGCTGTTTTTT. Amino acids: CASSLGGLPRETGELFF.

V gene TRBV5-4 combines with J gene TRBJ2-7; no definite D call. In germline, CDR1 is SGHNT, CDR2 YYREEE (reference sequence). With 2 bases removed from V and 2 bases from J, the gap between germline ends came to 11 bases. This CDR3 is 14 amino acids long. CDR3: CASSLRQVPYEQYF. The CDR3 DNA reads TGTGCCAGCAGCTTACGGCAGGTCCCCTACGAGCAGTACTTC.

J is TRBJ1-1 and V is TRBV10-1; maybe TRBD1 (5 bases). V lost 6 bases and J 4 bases, leaving 12 bases between the germline ends. The germline gives CDR1 WNHNN, CDR2 SYGVQD (reference sequence). This CDR3 spans 13 amino acids. In DNA, the CDR3 is TGCGCCAGCAGGATGGGAAGGGGCACTGAAGCTTTCTTT. Residues: CASRMGRGTEAFF.

The V gene is TRBV9, the J gene TRBJ2-5; D gene unclear. Between the trimmed V and J ends, which lost 0 bases and 3 bases, there was a span of 12 bases. Germline V gene lookup returns CDR1 SGDLS and CDR2 YYNGEE. The CDR3 is 15 amino acids. CDR3 DNA sequence: TGTGCCAGCAGCGTAGGGCAGATCCGTGAAGAGACCCAGTACTTC. Translated, it gives CASSVGQIREETQYF.

The chain joins TRBV15 to TRBJ2-1; 9 positions agree with TRBD1. Losses at the gene ends were 5 bases for V and 7 bases for J; bases not matched to a gene: 9. The CDR3 contains 15 residues. The germline gives CDR1 LNHNV, CDR2 YYDKDF (reference sequence). The DNA of the CDR3 is TGTGCCACCAGCGCCCGCGTACAGGGGGCGAATGAGCAGTTCTTC. Translation gives CATSARVQGANEQFF.

V usage is TRBV6-4 and J usage is TRBJ2-1; D call uncertain. CDR3 length equals 13 residues. In germline, CDR1 is MRHNA, CDR2 SNTAGT. Trimming removed 3 bases at V and 11 bases at J, with 14 bases between. CDR3 DNA sequence: TGTGCCAGCAGTGAAACATTTTCAATGAAGCAGTTCTTC. Protein: CASSETFSMKQFF.

The chain uses TRBV4-3 and TRBJ1-2; D is uncertain. The germline V gene has CDR1 LGHNA and CDR2 YSLEER. The CDR3 has 15 residues. Trimming removed 5 bases from V and 4 bases from J, with 17 bases in between. This chain's CDR3 is CASSKELSGAYGYTF. In DNA, the CDR3 is TGCGCCAGCAGCAAGGAGTTAAGCGGCGCCTATGGCTACACCTTC.

The chain combines TRBV4-3 with TRBJ2-4; weak D call: TRBD2 (5 bases). Germline V gene lookup returns CDR1 LGHNA and CDR2 YSLEER. The CDR3 has 17 amino acids. V was pared by 5 bases and J by 2 bases, with 19 bases between. The CDR3, as DNA: TGCGCCAGCAGCACAGACGCGTTGCGGGTCACCAAAAACATTCAGTACTTC. This translates into CASSTDALRVTKNIQYF.

The chain has TRBV6-4 and TRBJ1-4; D possibly corresponds to TRBD1 (5 bases). V lost 1 base to trimming and J lost 7 bases, with 13 bases between them. Looked up from germline, CDR1 is MRHNA and CDR2 is SNTAGT. The CDR3 extends over 15 amino acids. CDR3: CASSDFGTDTEKLFF. CDR3 in DNA: TGTGCCAGCAGTGACTTCGGGACGGACACTGAAAAACTGTTTTTT.

The rearrangement uses TRBV4-3 and TRBJ2-1, with a tentative D call TRBD1 (5 bases). The V end was cut by 4 bases, the J end by 0 bases, with 10 bases between. Germline CDR1 reads LGHNA; CDR2 reads YSLEER. The CDR3 covers 15 residues. In nucleotides, the CDR3 is TGCGCCAGCAGCCGACAGAAAATCTCCTACAATGAGCAGTTCTTC. Translating gives CASSRQKISYNEQFF.